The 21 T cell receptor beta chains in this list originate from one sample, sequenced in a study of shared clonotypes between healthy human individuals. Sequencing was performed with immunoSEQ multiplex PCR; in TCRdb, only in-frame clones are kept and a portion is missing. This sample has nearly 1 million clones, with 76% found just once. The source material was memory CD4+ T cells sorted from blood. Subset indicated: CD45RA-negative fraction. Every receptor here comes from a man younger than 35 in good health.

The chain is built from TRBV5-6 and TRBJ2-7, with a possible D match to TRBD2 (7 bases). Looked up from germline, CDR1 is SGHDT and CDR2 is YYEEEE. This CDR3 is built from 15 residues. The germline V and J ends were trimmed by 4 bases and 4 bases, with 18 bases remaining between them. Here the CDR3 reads CASSSLGGVSYEQYF. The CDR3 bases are TGTGCCAGCAGCAGCCTAGGGGGGGTTTCTTACGAGCAGTACTTC. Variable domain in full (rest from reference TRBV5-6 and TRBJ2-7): DAGVTQSPTHLIKTRGQQVTLRCSPKSGHDTVSWYQQALGQGPQFIFQYYEEEERQRGNFPDRFSGHQFPNYSSELNVNALLLGDSALYLCASSSLGGVSYEQYFGPGTRLTVT.

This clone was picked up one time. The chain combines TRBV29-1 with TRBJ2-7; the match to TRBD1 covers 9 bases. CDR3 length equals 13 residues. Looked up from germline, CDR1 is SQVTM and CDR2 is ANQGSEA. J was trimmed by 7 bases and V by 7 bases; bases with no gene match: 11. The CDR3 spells CSAVTGGLGEQYF. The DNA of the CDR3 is TGCAGCGCAGTGACAGGGGGTTTGGGGGAGCAGTACTTC.

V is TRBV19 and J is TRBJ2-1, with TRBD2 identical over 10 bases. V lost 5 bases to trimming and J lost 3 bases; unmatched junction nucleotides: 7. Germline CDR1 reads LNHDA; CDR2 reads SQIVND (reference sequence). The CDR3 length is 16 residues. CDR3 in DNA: TGTGCCAGTAGTTACTCTAGCGGGAGTGTCTACAATGAGCAGTTCTTC. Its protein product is CASSYSSGSVYNEQFF.

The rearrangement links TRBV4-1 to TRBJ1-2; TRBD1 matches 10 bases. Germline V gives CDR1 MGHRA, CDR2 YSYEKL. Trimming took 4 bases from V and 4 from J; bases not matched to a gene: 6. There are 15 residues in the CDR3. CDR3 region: CASSLRQGASYGYTF. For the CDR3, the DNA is TGCGCCAGCAGCCTCAGACAGGGGGCCTCCTATGGCTACACCTTC.

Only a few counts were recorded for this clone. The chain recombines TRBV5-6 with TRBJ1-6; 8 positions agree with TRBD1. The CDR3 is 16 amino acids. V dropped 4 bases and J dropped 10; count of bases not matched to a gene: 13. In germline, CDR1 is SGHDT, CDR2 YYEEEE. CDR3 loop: CASSGDRGSQASPLHF. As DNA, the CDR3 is TGTGCCAGCAGCGGCGACAGGGGATCACAGGCGTCACCCCTCCACTTT.

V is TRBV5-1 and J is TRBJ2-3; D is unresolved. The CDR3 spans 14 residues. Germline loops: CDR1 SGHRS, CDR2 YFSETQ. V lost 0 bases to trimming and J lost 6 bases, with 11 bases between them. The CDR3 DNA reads TGCGCCAGCAGCTTGGAGACACTCGCGGATACGCAGTATTTT. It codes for CASSLETLADTQYF.

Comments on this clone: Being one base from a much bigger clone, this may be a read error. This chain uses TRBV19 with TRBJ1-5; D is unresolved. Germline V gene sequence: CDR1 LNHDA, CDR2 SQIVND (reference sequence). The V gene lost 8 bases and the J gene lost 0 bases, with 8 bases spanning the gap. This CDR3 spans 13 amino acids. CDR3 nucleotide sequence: TGTGCCAGTCAGAGTTATAGCAATCAGCCCCAGCATTTT. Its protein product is CASQSYSNQPQHF.

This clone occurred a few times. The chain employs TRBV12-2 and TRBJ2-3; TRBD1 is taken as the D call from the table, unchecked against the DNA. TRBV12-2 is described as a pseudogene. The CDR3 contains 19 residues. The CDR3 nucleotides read TGTGCAAGTCGCTTAGGGCAGGGGTCCTCAGGGGCCCACACAGATACGCAGTATTTT. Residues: CASRLGQGSSGAHTDTQYF.

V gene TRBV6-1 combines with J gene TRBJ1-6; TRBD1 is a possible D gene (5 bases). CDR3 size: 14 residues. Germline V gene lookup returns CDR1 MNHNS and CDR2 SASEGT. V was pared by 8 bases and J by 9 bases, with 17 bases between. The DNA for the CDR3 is TGTGCCAGCGCCATTCAGGGTCTGAGTTCACCCCTCCACTTT. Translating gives CASAIQGLSSPLHF.

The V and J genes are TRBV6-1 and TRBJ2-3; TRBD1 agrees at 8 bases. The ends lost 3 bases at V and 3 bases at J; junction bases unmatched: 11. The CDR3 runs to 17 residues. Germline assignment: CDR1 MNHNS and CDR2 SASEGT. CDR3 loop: CASSDGRGRFVTDTQYF. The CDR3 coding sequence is TGTGCCAGCAGTGATGGCAGGGGGCGGTTTGTGACAGATACGCAGTATTTT.

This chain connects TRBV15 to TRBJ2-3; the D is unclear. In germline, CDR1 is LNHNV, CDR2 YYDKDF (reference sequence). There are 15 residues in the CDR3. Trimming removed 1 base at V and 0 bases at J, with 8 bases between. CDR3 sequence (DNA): TGTGCCACCAGCAGAGCGGCTCCTAGCACAGATACGCAGTATTTT. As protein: CATSRAAPSTDTQYF.

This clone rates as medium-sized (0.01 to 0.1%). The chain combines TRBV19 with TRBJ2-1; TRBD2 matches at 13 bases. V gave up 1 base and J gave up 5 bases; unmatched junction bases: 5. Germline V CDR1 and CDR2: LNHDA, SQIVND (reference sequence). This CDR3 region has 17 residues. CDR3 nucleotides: TGTGCCAGTAGTATAGGGGGCGGGACTAGCGGGAACAATGAGCAGTTCTTC. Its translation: CASSIGGGTSGNNEQFF.

DNA for the CDR3: TGTGCCAGCAGCACCCCCCCCCGGGTAACTGAAGCTTTCTTT. Translating gives CASSTPPRVTEAFF. The rearrangement uses TRBV9 and TRBJ1-1, with D uncertain. CDR3 length: 14 amino acids. CDR1 is SGDLS, CDR2 YYNGEE, per germline. V lost 4 bases and J lost 5, with 15 bases in between.

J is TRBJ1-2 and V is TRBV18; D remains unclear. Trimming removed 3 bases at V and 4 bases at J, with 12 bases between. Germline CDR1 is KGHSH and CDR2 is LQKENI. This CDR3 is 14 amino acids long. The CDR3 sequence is CASSPGRDIYGYTF. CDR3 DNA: TGTGCCAGCTCACCCGGGCGAGATATCTATGGCTACACCTTC.

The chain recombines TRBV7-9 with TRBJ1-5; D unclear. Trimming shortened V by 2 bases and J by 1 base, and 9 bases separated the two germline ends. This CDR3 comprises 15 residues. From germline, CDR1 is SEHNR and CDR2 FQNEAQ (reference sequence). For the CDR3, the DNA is TGTGCCAGCAGCTTACAGCCCGACAGCAATCAGCCCCAGCATTTT. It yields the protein CASSLQPDSNQPQHF.

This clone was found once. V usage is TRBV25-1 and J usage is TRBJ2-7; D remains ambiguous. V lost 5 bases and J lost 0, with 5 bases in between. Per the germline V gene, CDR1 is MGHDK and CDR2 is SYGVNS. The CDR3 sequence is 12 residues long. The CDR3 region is CASSRGSYEQYF. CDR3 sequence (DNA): TGTGCCAGCAGTAGAGGCTCCTACGAGCAGTACTTC.

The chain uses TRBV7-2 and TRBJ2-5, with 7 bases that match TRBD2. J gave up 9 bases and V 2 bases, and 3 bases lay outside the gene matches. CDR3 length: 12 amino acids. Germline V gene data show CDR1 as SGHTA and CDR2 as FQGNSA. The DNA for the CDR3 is TGTGCCAGCAGCTTATGGGGAGGGTCCCAGTACTTC. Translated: CASSLWGGSQYF.

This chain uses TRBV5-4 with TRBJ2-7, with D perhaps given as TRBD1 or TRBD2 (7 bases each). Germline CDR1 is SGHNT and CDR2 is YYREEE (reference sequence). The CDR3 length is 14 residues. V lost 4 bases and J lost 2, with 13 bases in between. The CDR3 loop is CASSTAGTAYEQYF. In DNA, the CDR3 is TGTGCCAGCAGCACAGCGGGGACAGCCTACGAGCAGTACTTC. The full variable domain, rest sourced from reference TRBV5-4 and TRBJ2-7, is ETGVTQSPTHLIKTRGQQVTLRCSSQSGHNTVSWYQQALGQGPQFIFQYYREEENGRGNFPPRFSGLQFPNYSSELNVNALELDDSALYLCASSTAGTAYEQYFGPGTRLTVT.

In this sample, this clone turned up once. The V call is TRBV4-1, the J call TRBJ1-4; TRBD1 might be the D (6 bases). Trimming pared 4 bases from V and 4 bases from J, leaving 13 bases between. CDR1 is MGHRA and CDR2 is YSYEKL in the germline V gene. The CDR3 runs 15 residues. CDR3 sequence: CASSLSGQINEKLFF. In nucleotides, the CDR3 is TGCGCCAGCAGCCTATCCGGACAGATTAATGAAAAACTGTTTTTT.

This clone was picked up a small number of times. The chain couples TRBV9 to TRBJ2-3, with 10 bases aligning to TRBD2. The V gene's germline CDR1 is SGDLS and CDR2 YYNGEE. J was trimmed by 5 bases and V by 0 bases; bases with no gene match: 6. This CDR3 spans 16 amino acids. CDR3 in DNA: TGTGCCAGCAGCGTAGCGGAAGCGGGAGGGCGAGATACGCAGTATTTT. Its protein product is CASSVAEAGGRDTQYF.

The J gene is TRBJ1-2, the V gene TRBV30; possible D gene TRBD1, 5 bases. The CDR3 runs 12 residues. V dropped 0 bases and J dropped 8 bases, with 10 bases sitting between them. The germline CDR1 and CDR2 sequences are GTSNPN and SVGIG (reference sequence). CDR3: CAWSVGGEGYTF. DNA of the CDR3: TGTGCCTGGAGTGTAGGAGGGGAAGGCTACACCTTC. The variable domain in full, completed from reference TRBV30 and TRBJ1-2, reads SQTIHQWPATLVQPVGSPLSLECTVEGTSNPNLYWYRQAAGRGLQLLFYSVGIGQISSEVPQNLSASRPQDRQFILSSKKLLLSDSGFYLCAWSVGGEGYTFGSGTRLTVV.